This entry is about one T cell receptor (beta chain). Its target is not known. This entry belongs to a study of T cell responses to AZD1222 COVID-19 vaccine. Study-level results: Spike-wide coverage was observed for vaccine-associated CD4 TCRs, with dominant responses at 160-218 and 743-854.

Clones were sequenced by immunoSEQ multiplex PCR, and TCRdb holds only the in-frame ones, with some missing. The repertoire has 87,000 or so clones, roughly nine tenths of them found once; the top ten carry 3.7%. V lost 3 bases to trimming and J lost 2 bases; unmatched junction nucleotides: 6. CDR3 length equals 15 residues. The V gene's germline CDR1 is SGDLS and CDR2 YYNGEE. Sequenced material: peripheral blood, taken on day 0 of AZD1222 vaccination. The rearrangement joins TRBV9 to TRBJ2-3, with TRBD1 matching over 7 bases. This sequence originates from an adult in good health. The CDR3 loop is CASSAHRGHTDTQYF. In DNA form, the CDR3 reads TGTGCCAGCAGCGCCCACAGGGGTCACACAGATACGCAGTATTTT.